This TCR beta chain was captured in a study of blood T cells in healthy people across ages. The study's findings and limits: Age brought a roughly linear fall in TCR beta diversity measured per million T cells.

Points on this clonotype: Antigen unknown.

The CDR3 spans 13 residues. The V and J ends lost 0 bases and 4 bases, in that order; junction bases with no gene match: 1. The V gene's germline CDR1 is DFQATT and CDR2 SNEGSKA (reference sequence). Alongside a J-beta primer mix, a sample-barcoded 5' primer served in a second PCR lasting about 6 to 12 cycles. From the 5' RACE reads, TCRdb called clonotypes with MiXCR, one entry per CDR3 protein. The data show over 1,200,000 distinct CDR3 sequences, with 55% to 75% seen just once and about 6.7% held by the top ten. The rearrangement joins TRBV20-1 to TRBJ2-7; 9 positions match TRBD1. The sequenced material came from blood. The source of this sequence is a man aged 18 to 30 in good health. The CDR3 DNA is TGCAGTGCTAGAGAGGGACAGGGATACGAGCAGTACTTC. This sequence encodes CSAREGQGYEQYF.